This is a list of T cell receptor beta chains from one sample in a study of T cells in Graves' hyperthyroidism and ophthalmopathy. TCRdb re-analysed the multiplex PCR reads in MiXCR, keeping a single row per CDR3 protein. The sample contains over 550,000 distinct CDR3 sequences, over 15% of which appear only once. Sequences were obtained from blood. These TCRs come from a woman aged 18-29 years with Graves' hyperthyroidism. Both conserved end residues are part of each CDR3. Each record gives: V gene, D gene, clone size, J gene, CDR3 protein, CDR3 DNA. A D gene is named only where the DNA matches it firmly. The size entry is marked missing in some rows and otherwise reads once, few, many or a size class.

TRBV10-3	TRBD2	NA	TRBJ2-7	CAIRGLAGNYEQYF	TGTGCCATTCGCGGACTAGCGGGCAACTACGAGCAGTACTTC
TRBV6-5	TRBD2	few	TRBJ2-5	CASSSRGGGVKETQYF	TGTGCCAGCAGTTCGCGGGGGGGGGGCGTAAAAGAGACCCAGTACTTC
TRBV7-6	TRBD1	NA	TRBJ1-1	CASSLGQLTKAFF	TGTGCCAGCAGCTTGGGACAGCTTACCAAAGCTTTCTTT
TRBV11-1	NA	NA	TRBJ2-1	CASSSGTGNYNEQFF	TGTGCCAGCAGCTCGGGGACGGGGAACTACAATGAGCAGTTCTTC
TRBV9	NA	NA	TRBJ1-6	CASSPRGGRALHF	TGTGCCAGCAGCCCAAGGGGGGGGCGAGCCCTCCACTTT
TRBV6-1	NA	NA	TRBJ1-4	CASSVLGRRTEKLFF	TGTGCCAGCAGTGTCCTGGGGAGGAGAACTGAAAAACTGTTTTTT
TRBV6-1	NA	NA	TRBJ2-1	CASRMSGELEQFF	TGTGCCAGCAGAATGTCAGGGGAGCTTGAGCAGTTCTTC
TRBV27	NA	many	TRBJ2-7	CATRTLAAYEQYF	TGTGCTACTAGGACCCTCGCCGCCTACGAGCAGTACTTC
TRBV2	TRBD2	many	TRBJ2-7	CASSPPGLEVGYEQYF	TGTGCCAGCAGTCCACCGGGACTAGAAGTCGGCTACGAGCAGTACTTC
TRBV7-9	NA	many	TRBJ2-7	CASMSDPYEQYF	TGTGCCAGCATGAGCGACCCCTACGAGCAGTACTTC
TRBV20-1	TRBD2	few	TRBJ2-7	CSARAAGLAVTYEQYF	TGCAGTGCTAGAGCCGCGGGACTAGCGGTAACTTACGAGCAGTACTTC
TRBV6-1	TRBD1	NA	TRBJ1-5	CASETWGQYNQPQHF	TGTGCCAGCGAAACCTGGGGACAGTATAATCAGCCCCAGCATTTT
TRBV28	NA	many	TRBJ1-5	CASSFDRTYQPQHF	TGTGCCAGCAGTTTCGACAGGACGTATCAGCCCCAGCATTTT
TRBV29-1	NA	few	TRBJ1-2	CSFDRAGVGNGYTF	TGCAGTTTCGACCGGGCAGGGGTCGGCAATGGCTACACCTTC
TRBV7-2	TRBD2	many	TRBJ2-5	CASSKRGGGETQYF	TGTGCCAGCAGCAAGCGGGGGGGGGGAGAGACCCAGTACTTC
TRBV13	NA	NA	TRBJ1-1	CASSLAGRAEAFF	TGTGCCAGCAGCTTAGCAGGGAGGGCTGAAGCTTTCTTT
TRBV6-1	NA	many	TRBJ2-2	CASSDMVSGELFF	TGTGCCAGCAGTGACATGGTGTCCGGGGAGCTGTTTTTT
TRBV14	NA	NA	TRBJ2-3	CASSPWLAGTDTQYF	TGTGCCAGCAGCCCGTGGTTAGCGGGCACAGATACGCAGTATTTT
TRBV7-6	NA	many	TRBJ2-2	CASSYILSASGELFF	TGTGCCAGCAGCTACATTCTCAGCGCCAGCGGGGAGCTGTTTTTT
TRBV20-1	NA	few	TRBJ2-7	CSARDAREGAYEQYF	TGCAGTGCTAGAGATGCGAGAGAGGGGGCCTACGAGCAGTACTTC
TRBV7-8	NA	many	TRBJ1-2	CASSLEGSTADGYTF	TGTGCCAGCAGCTTAGAGGGGTCTACGGCGGATGGCTACACCTTC
TRBV6-1	TRBD1	many	TRBJ1-5	CASTEGQGGVGNQPQHF	TGTGCCAGCACCGAGGGACAGGGCGGCGTTGGCAATCAGCCCCAGCATTTT
TRBV20-1	TRBD1	NA	TRBJ2-7	CSASSPDREGDEQYF	TGCAGTGCTAGTTCCCCGGACAGGGAAGGCGACGAGCAGTACTTC
TRBV6-6	TRBD2	NA	TRBJ2-2	CASSYVLAGETGELFF	TGTGCCAGCAGTTACGTACTAGCGGGAGAGACCGGGGAGCTGTTTTTT
TRBV18	NA	NA	TRBJ2-1	CASSPMKRSYNEQFF	TGTGCCAGCTCACCTATGAAACGGTCCTACAATGAGCAGTTCTTC
TRBV28	NA	NA	TRBJ1-6	CASSPLHRGGRSSPLHF	TGTGCCAGCAGTCCCTTACACCGGGGGGGTCGGAGTTCACCCCTCCACTTT
TRBV12-3/TRBV12-4	NA	NA	TRBJ2-7	CASSPRGGPYEQYF	TGTGCCAGCAGCCCGAGGGGGGGTCCTTACGAGCAGTACTTC
TRBV5-1	NA	few	TRBJ2-7	CASSLEQGSAYEQYF	TGCGCCAGCAGCTTGGAACAGGGCAGCGCCTACGAGCAGTACTTC
TRBV2	NA	many	TRBJ1-5	CASLGAGQPQHF	TGTGCCAGCTTAGGAGCAGGACAGCCCCAGCATTTT
TRBV6-1	NA	NA	TRBJ1-1	CASSQTGSSEAFF	TGTGCCAGCAGTCAGACAGGATCCTCTGAAGCTTTCTTT
TRBV7-2	TRBD1	NA	TRBJ1-2	CASSFFQGDSGYTF	TGTGCCAGCAGTTTCTTCCAGGGGGACTCTGGCTACACCTTC
TRBV28	NA	many	TRBJ2-3	CASSPIGGQKDNTQYF	TGTGCCAGCAGTCCCATTGGGGGCCAGAAGGATAATACGCAGTATTTT
TRBV2	TRBD1	many	TRBJ1-1	CASSRQGLRTEAFF	TGTGCCAGCAGCCGACAGGGTTTAAGAACTGAAGCTTTCTTT
TRBV7-3	NA	few	TRBJ2-6	CASSPVPSGANVLTF	TGTGCCAGCAGCCCCGTTCCCTCTGGGGCCAACGTCCTGACTTTC
TRBV3-1	TRBD1	many	TRBJ1-1	CASSRIHRGGTEAFF	TGTGCCAGCAGCCGAATACACAGGGGTGGCACTGAAGCTTTCTTT
TRBV27	TRBD2	many	TRBJ2-1	CASSKQTSADEQFF	TGTGCCAGCAGTAAACAGACTAGCGCGGATGAGCAGTTCTTC
TRBV3-1	NA	many	TRBJ1-5	CASSQGSVNQPQHF	TGTGCCAGCAGCCAAGGTTCAGTTAATCAGCCCCAGCATTTT
TRBV7-9	NA	once	TRBJ1-5	CASSFDSANQPQHF	TGTGCCAGCAGCTTCGACAGCGCCAATCAGCCCCAGCATTTT
TRBV27	NA	few	TRBJ2-1	CASRGTWDGGNEQFF	TGTGCCAGCAGGGGGACTTGGGATGGAGGCAATGAGCAGTTCTTC
TRBV11-1	NA	many	TRBJ1-1	CASSLGWKANTEAFF	TGTGCCAGCAGCTTAGGATGGAAGGCCAACACTGAAGCTTTCTTT
TRBV30	NA	few	TRBJ2-7	CAWSLGRVYEQYF	TGTGCCTGGAGTCTAGGTCGAGTCTACGAGCAGTACTTC
TRBV20-1	NA	many	TRBJ2-2	CSARDPRTDYGELFF	TGCAGTGCTAGAGATCCCCGGACAGACTACGGGGAGCTGTTTTTT
TRBV9	NA	NA	TRBJ2-2	CASSGRVVNTGELFF	TGTGCCAGCAGCGGCAGGGTGGTTAACACCGGGGAGCTGTTTTTT
TRBV6-1	NA	many	TRBJ1-3	CASSNQNRGNTIYF	TGTGCCAGCAGCAACCAGAACAGGGGAAACACCATATATTTT
TRBV5-1	TRBD1	many	TRBJ1-1	CASSRGQGYTEAFF	TGCGCCAGCAGTAGAGGACAGGGGTACACTGAAGCTTTCTTT
TRBV7-9	NA	NA	TRBJ2-2	CASSIAPTPNTGELFF	TGTGCCAGCAGCATCGCCCCTACTCCGAACACCGGGGAGCTGTTTTTT
TRBV11-3	NA	many	TRBJ2-7	CASSPGAGSYEQYF	TGTGCCAGCAGCCCCGGGGCTGGGTCCTACGAGCAGTACTTC
TRBV30	NA	many	TRBJ2-7	CAWSGFAGIYEQYF	TGTGCCTGGAGTGGATTCGCGGGTATTTACGAGCAGTACTTC
TRBV7-2	TRBD2	once	TRBJ2-1	CASSEGREREAHNEQFF	TGTGCCAGCAGCGAAGGACGGGAGCGGGAGGCCCACAATGAGCAGTTCTTC
TRBV20-1	NA	NA	TRBJ1-3	CSAIAFQNTIYF	TGCAGTGCTATCGCGTTCCAGAACACCATATATTTT
TRBV12-3/TRBV12-4	NA	many	TRBJ1-1	CASSWRSYTEAFF	TGTGCCAGCAGTTGGCGGAGCTACACTGAAGCTTTCTTT
TRBV9	NA	few	TRBJ1-1	CASSGSGGYTEAFF	TGTGCCAGCAGCGGCTCGGGGGGGTACACTGAAGCTTTCTTT
TRBV6-2/TRBV6-3	TRBD2	few	TRBJ2-5	CASSPGQEREAQYF	TGTGCCAGCAGTCCCGGACAGGAGCGGGAGGCCCAGTACTTC
TRBV20-1	NA	few	TRBJ1-2	CSALPSGLLSGGYTF	TGCAGTGCTCTACCCTCCGGACTCCTATCAGGAGGCTACACCTTC
TRBV7-9	TRBD1	NA	TRBJ2-2	CASRSIDRATGELFF	TGTGCCAGCAGGTCCATCGACAGGGCCACCGGGGAGCTGTTTTTT
TRBV30	TRBD1	many	TRBJ2-5	CAWRRGGPETQYF	TGTGCCTGGAGAAGAGGGGGCCCTGAGACCCAGTACTTC
TRBV7-6	TRBD2	few	TRBJ2-5	CASSLAGGYQETQYF	TGTGCCAGCAGCTTAGCGGGGGGGTACCAAGAGACCCAGTACTTC
TRBV20-1	TRBD2	NA	TRBJ2-3	CSASRGGPTDTQYF	TGCAGTGCTAGCCGGGGGGGGCCCACAGATACGCAGTATTTT
TRBV2	NA	many	TRBJ2-1	CASRGDSSYNEQFF	TGTGCCAGCAGAGGGGACTCCTCCTACAATGAGCAGTTCTTC